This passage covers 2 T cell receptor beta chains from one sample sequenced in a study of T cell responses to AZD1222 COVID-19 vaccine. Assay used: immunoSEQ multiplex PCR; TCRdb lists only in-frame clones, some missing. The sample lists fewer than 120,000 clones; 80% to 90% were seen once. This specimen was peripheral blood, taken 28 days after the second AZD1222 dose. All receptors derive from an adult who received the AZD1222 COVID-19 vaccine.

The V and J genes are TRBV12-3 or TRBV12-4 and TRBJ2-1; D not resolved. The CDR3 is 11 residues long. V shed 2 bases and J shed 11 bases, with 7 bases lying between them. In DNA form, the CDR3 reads TGTGCCAGCAGTTTACTGGGAAAGCAGTTCTTC. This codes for CASSLLGKQFF.

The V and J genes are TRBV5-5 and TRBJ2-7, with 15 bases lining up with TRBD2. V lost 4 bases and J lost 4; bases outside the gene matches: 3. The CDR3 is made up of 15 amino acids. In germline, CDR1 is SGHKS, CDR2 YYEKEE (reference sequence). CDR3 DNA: TGTGCCAGCAGCACCGGGACTAGCGGGAGGTACGAGCAGTACTTC. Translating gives CASSTGTSGRYEQYF. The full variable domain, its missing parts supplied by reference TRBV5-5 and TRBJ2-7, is DAGVTQSPTHLIKTRGQQVTLRCSPISGHKSVSWYQQVLGQGPQFIFQYYEKEERGRGNFPDRFSARQFPNYSSELNVNALLLGDSALYLCASSTGTSGRYEQYFGPGTRLTVT.